Shown below are 29 T cell receptor beta chains from a single sample sequenced in a study of shared clonotypes between healthy human individuals. Terminally differentiated effector memory CD45RA+ cells were excluded from the naive CD8 cells, which were CD45RO-negative and positively selected for CCR7. The table came from immunoSEQ multiplex PCR; TCRdb's copy has only in-frame clones and leaves some out. The repertoire holds around 2,000,000 clones, with about 95% as singletons. The sample comprised naive CD8+ T cells sorted from blood. These receptors originate from a young man in good health.

This clone was picked up one time. The chain uses TRBV4-3 and TRBJ2-2, with 8 nucleotides matching TRBD2. Germline CDR1 is LGHNA and CDR2 is YSLEER. With 0 bases clipped from V and 4 bases from J, the junction kept 4 bases outside the gene matches. The CDR3 spans 16 residues. In DNA, the CDR3 is TGCGCCAGCAGCCAAGATTTGGGACTAGTCACCGGGGAGCTGTTTTTT. Translation gives CASSQDLGLVTGELFF.

A single count supports this clone. The V call is TRBV6-1, the J call TRBJ2-1, with TRBD1 identical over 8 bases. V was pared by 2 bases and J by 4 bases, with 16 bases of the junction left unmatched. CDR3 size: 19 residues. The germline V gene encodes CDR1 MNHNS and CDR2 SASEGT. The CDR3 DNA reads TGTGCCAGCAGTGAAAGCCCAGGGGGCGCTTTTGGGGAGTACAATGAGCAGTTCTTC. It is translated as CASSESPGGAFGEYNEQFF.

The chain is built from TRBV19 and TRBJ2-2; D uncertain. Germline-derived CDR1 and CDR2 are LNHDA and SQIVND (reference sequence). The CDR3 spans 16 residues. V was trimmed by 5 bases and J by 0 bases, leaving 13 bases between them. The DNA of the CDR3 is TGTGCCAGTAGTTCCCCTGGCCGTTCGAACACCGGGGAGCTGTTTTTT. It codes for CASSSPGRSNTGELFF. The entire variable domain, with the rest obtained from reference TRBV19 and TRBJ2-2, is as follows: DGGITQSPKYLFRKEGQNVTLSCEQNLNHDAMYWYRQDPGQGLRLIYYSQIVNDFQKGDIAEGYSVSREKKESFPLTVTSAQKNPTAFYLCASSSPGRSNTGELFFGEGSRLTVL.

The chain employs TRBV25-1 and TRBJ2-3; 8 bases align to TRBD2. Losses at the gene ends were 3 bases for V and 5 bases for J; bases not matched to a gene: 10. From germline, CDR1 is MGHDK and CDR2 SYGVNS. This CDR3 spans 16 amino acids. The CDR3 coding sequence is TGTGCCAGCAGTGACGAGCGGGAGTGGTGGGGAGATACGCAGTATTTT. Its protein product is CASSDEREWWGDTQYF.

The rearrangement uses TRBV28 and TRBJ1-2; no firm D call. The V gene lost 7 bases and the J gene lost 3 bases, with 15 bases spanning the gap. Germline CDR1 is MDHEN and CDR2 is SYDVKM. This CDR3 has 14 residues. Written as DNA, the CDR3 is TGTGCCAGCATCCGTTCCGGGTATGACTATGGCTACACCTTC. It is translated as CASIRSGYDYGYTF.

This chain connects TRBV4-1 to TRBJ2-2, with 8 bases that match TRBD2. Germline values: CDR1 MGHRA, CDR2 YSYEKL. J gave up 4 bases and V 4 bases, and 11 bases lay outside the gene matches. CDR3 length equals 17 residues. This chain's CDR3 is CASSLATGTRGTGELFF. The CDR3 region has the DNA TGCGCCAGCAGCCTCGCCACGGGGACTAGGGGCACCGGGGAGCTGTTTTTT.

This clone appeared a single time. V and J are TRBV28 and TRBJ2-7; 7 nucleotides match TRBD1. The CDR3 contains 14 residues. The junction had 5 bases not matched to a gene; V was cut back by 2 bases and J by 4 bases. CDR1 and CDR2 (germline): MDHEN, SYDVKM. In DNA, the CDR3 is TGTGCCAGCAGTTTAATAGGGGGCGAGTACGAGCAGTACTTC. This sequence encodes CASSLIGGEYEQYF.

The chain carries TRBV29-1 and TRBJ1-2; no clear D. Trimming shortened V by 0 bases and J by 1 base, and 12 bases separated the two germline ends. The CDR3 totals 15 residues. Germline values: CDR1 SQVTM, CDR2 ANQGSEA. CDR3 nucleotide sequence: TGCAGCGTTGAAGACTTCTCAGGAGTTAACTATGGCTACACCTTC. Translation: CSVEDFSGVNYGYTF.

V and J are TRBV2 and TRBJ2-7; the D gene is possibly TRBD1 (7 bases). The germline V and J ends were trimmed by 0 bases and 3 bases, with 39 bases remaining between them. Germline lookup yields CDR1 SNHLY and CDR2 FYNNEI. The CDR3 spans 24 residues. CDR3 protein: CASSEAGDSQHSGGSSTRYYEQYF. Written as DNA, the CDR3 is TGTGCCAGCAGTGAAGCGGGAGACAGTCAGCACTCAGGGGGGTCTAGCACAAGGTACTACGAGCAGTACTTC.

J is TRBJ2-3 and V is TRBV27, with D perhaps TRBD2 (6 bases). The V and J ends lost 4 bases and 4 bases respectively, with 15 bases between them. The CDR3 has 15 amino acids. Per germline, CDR1 MNHEY and CDR2 SMNVEV (reference sequence). The CDR3 sequence is CASSWVGSGADTQYF. The CDR3 coding sequence is TGTGCCAGCAGTTGGGTCGGGAGTGGCGCAGATACGCAGTATTTT.

This chain joins TRBV27 and TRBJ2-1, with 11 bases that match TRBD1. V was clipped by 5 bases and J by 6 bases; unmatched bases: 9. The CDR3 is 16 amino acids. CDR1 is MNHEY, CDR2 SMNVEV, per germline (reference sequence). CDR3 amino acids: CASSLIGQGAGNEQFF. Here the CDR3 DNA reads TGTGCCAGCAGTCTCATAGGACAGGGGGCGGGCAATGAGCAGTTCTTC.

The genes are TRBV19 and TRBJ2-7; 8 positions agree with TRBD2. The CDR3 spans 15 residues. Trimming took 10 bases from V and 3 from J; bases not matched to a gene: 14. The germline V gene has CDR1 LNHDA and CDR2 SQIVND (reference sequence). CDR3 nucleotide sequence: TGTGCCACCCAAACCCTAGCGGGTCCAAACTACGAGCAGTACTTC. Protein sequence: CATQTLAGPNYEQYF. Full variable domain (remainder filled in from reference TRBV19 and TRBJ2-7): DGGITQSPKYLFRKEGQNVTLSCEQNLNHDAMYWYRQDPGQGLRLIYYSQIVNDFQKGDIAEGYSVSREKKESFPLTVTSAQKNPTAFYLCATQTLAGPNYEQYFGPGTRLTVT.

The genes are TRBV13 and TRBJ2-7; no definite D call. CDR3 size: 14 residues. Per germline, CDR1 PRHDT and CDR2 FYEKMQ (reference sequence). Trimming cost V 5 bases and J 0 bases, with 11 bases left between them. CDR3 nucleotide sequence: TGTGCCAGCAGCCCCCCGGCGCCCTCCTACGAGCAGTACTTC. It codes for CASSPPAPSYEQYF.

For this clone: In the same sample, other DNA sequences code for this CDR3. The chain recombines TRBV28 with TRBJ2-1, with a weak D call TRBD2 (6 bases). The V gene lost 2 bases and the J gene lost 4 bases, with 6 bases spanning the gap. The germline V gene has CDR1 MDHEN and CDR2 SYDVKM. CDR3 size: 13 residues. CDR3: CASSLRGYNEQFF. The DNA of the CDR3 is TGTGCCAGCAGTTTACGGGGGTACAATGAGCAGTTCTTC.

The V gene is TRBV28, the J gene TRBJ2-1; TRBD1 agrees at 9 bases. The V gene's germline CDR1 is MDHEN and CDR2 SYDVKM. The CDR3 is 17 amino acids. V shed 3 bases and J 8 bases; nucleotides not matched to a gene: 14. CDR3 amino acids: CASSFHLQGARQDEQFF. CDR3 DNA sequence: TGTGCCAGCAGTTTCCACCTACAGGGGGCCCGGCAAGATGAGCAGTTCTTC.

This chain connects TRBV28 to TRBJ1-5, with no clear D. V lost 4 bases, J lost 2 bases, and 18 bases lay in between. The CDR3 spans 17 residues. Germline CDR1 is MDHEN and CDR2 is SYDVKM. The CDR3 reads CASSSTAGFGGNQPQHF. The CDR3 nucleotides read TGTGCCAGCAGTTCTACGGCCGGTTTCGGAGGCAATCAGCCCCAGCATTTT.

V is TRBV7-9 and J is TRBJ2-7; 7 nucleotides match TRBD1. Germline CDR1 is SEHNR and CDR2 is FQNEAQ (reference sequence). Unmatched junction bases numbered 7, after V lost 4 bases and J lost 7 bases. This CDR3 is 13 amino acids long. The CDR3 loop reads CASSSGQKPEQYF. The DNA of the CDR3 is TGTGCCAGCAGCTCGGGACAGAAACCAGAGCAGTACTTC.

The J gene is TRBJ1-2, the V gene TRBV6-5; D gene ambiguous. Per germline, CDR1 MNHEY and CDR2 SVGAGI. The CDR3 extends over 15 amino acids. With 0 bases removed from V and 4 bases from J, the gap between germline ends came to 12 bases. In nucleotides, the CDR3 is TGTGCCAGCAGTTACTCGAAGGCCGGATTCTATGGCTACACCTTC. This encodes CASSYSKAGFYGYTF.

The V call is TRBV19, the J call TRBJ1-5, with a tentative D call TRBD1 (5 bases). Between the trimmed V and J ends, which lost 3 bases and 0 bases, there was a span of 12 bases. Germline V gene data show CDR1 as LNHDA and CDR2 as SQIVND (reference sequence). The CDR3 loop spans 16 amino acids. DNA of the CDR3: TGTGCCAGTAGTATGGGGGGATTATATAGCAATCAGCCCCAGCATTTT. The encoded protein is CASSMGGLYSNQPQHF.

A word on this clone: This sample includes further DNA sequences coding for the same CDR3. The V gene is TRBV6-5, the J gene TRBJ2-3; D is perhaps TRBD1 (7 bases). CDR1 is MNHEY, CDR2 SVGAGI, per germline. V was clipped by 5 bases and J by 2 bases, with 11 bases between them. The CDR3 length is 14 residues. The CDR3 region is CASSPGGLTDTQYF. The CDR3 bases are TGTGCCAGCAGTCCAGGGGGGCTCACAGATACGCAGTATTTT.

The chain links TRBV27 to TRBJ1-6; 7 bases agree with TRBD1. The J segment lost 10 bases and the V segment lost 4 bases, leaving 7 bases of the junction unmatched. Germline assignment: CDR1 MNHEY and CDR2 SMNVEV (reference sequence). The CDR3 length is 14 residues. The CDR3 protein is CASSSTGVKSPLHF. The CDR3 coding sequence is TGTGCCAGCAGTTCAACAGGGGTAAAATCACCCCTCCACTTT.

The CDR3, as DNA: TGCGCCAGCAGCCAAGAACTAGCAGGGCTCTTAAATACGCAGTATTTT. Translating gives CASSQELAGLLNTQYF. The chain carries TRBV4-1 and TRBJ2-3, with D possibly matching TRBD2 (6 bases). There are 16 residues in the CDR3. Deletions cut 0 bases from V and 7 bases from J, with 17 bases between. Germline CDR1 MGHRA, CDR2 YSYEKL.

CDR3 bases: TGCAGCGTTCCCCCGGGTGGCAATGAGCAGTTCTTC. Its translation is CSVPPGGNEQFF. The chain combines TRBV29-1 with TRBJ2-1; D is uncertain. V lost 5 bases and J lost 6, with 11 bases in between. Germline values: CDR1 SQVTM, CDR2 ANQGSEA. The CDR3 loop spans 12 amino acids.

On this clone: The sample has other DNA sequences that encode this CDR3 too. The chain joins TRBV4-3 to TRBJ1-5; no clear D. This CDR3 has 14 residues. Germline V gene sequence: CDR1 LGHNA, CDR2 YSLEER. Trimming shortened V by 1 base and J by 4 bases, and 8 bases separated the two germline ends. The CDR3 nucleotides read TGCGCCAGCAGCCAAGGGGCGGGGAATCAGCCCCAGCATTTT. The encoded protein is CASSQGAGNQPQHF.

The genes are TRBV7-2 and TRBJ2-3; D possibly matches TRBD1 or TRBD2 (5 bases each). CDR1 SGHTA and CDR2 FQGNSA come from the germline V gene. The CDR3 has 15 amino acids. The V and J ends lost 3 bases and 3 bases respectively, with 13 bases between them. The CDR3 nucleotides are TGTGCCAGCAGCTTTGGGGGTACTAGAACAGATACGCAGTATTTT. Encoded protein: CASSFGGTRTDTQYF.

This clone has a single count. V usage is TRBV4-3 and J usage is TRBJ2-1; D possibly corresponds to TRBD2 (6 bases). Germline CDR1 is LGHNA and CDR2 is YSLEER. Trimming took 0 bases from V and 0 from J, leaving 15 bases between them. The CDR3 spans 18 residues. The CDR3, as DNA: TGCGCCAGCAGCCAAGACGCACAGCGGGTCAGCTCCTACAATGAGCAGTTCTTC. Translation: CASSQDAQRVSSYNEQFF.

This rearrangement joins TRBV5-1 to TRBJ2-5, with 7 bases fitting TRBD1. V gave up 3 bases and J gave up 5 bases; unmatched junction bases: 4. CDR3 length: 13 amino acids. The germline CDR1 and CDR2 sequences are SGHRS and YFSETQ. This chain's CDR3 is CASSYDREETQYF. For the CDR3, the DNA is TGCGCCAGCAGCTATGACAGGGAGGAGACCCAGTACTTC.

The CDR3 sequence is CASSEGYRRQGGETQYF. The CDR3 bases are TGTGCCAGCAGTGAAGGGTATAGGAGACAGGGGGGAGAGACCCAGTACTTC. The V gene is TRBV6-1, the J gene TRBJ2-5, with TRBD1 matching over 9 bases. This CDR3 has 17 residues. The germline V gene has CDR1 MNHNS and CDR2 SASEGT. V gave up 1 base and J gave up 4 bases; unmatched junction bases: 10.

On this clone itself: Other DNA sequences from this sample encode an identical CDR3 as well. The chain couples TRBV9 to TRBJ2-3; D is unclear. The V gene lost 1 base and the J gene lost 0 bases, with 3 bases spanning the gap. This CDR3 is built from 13 residues. From germline, CDR1 is SGDLS and CDR2 YYNGEE. The CDR3 reads CASSVLSTDTQYF. CDR3 nucleotide sequence: TGTGCCAGCAGCGTACTGAGCACAGATACGCAGTATTTT.